This TCR beta chain derives from a study of blood T cell repertoires in COVID-19. Study information: Samples representing acute and convalescent COVID-19 were sourced from the United States, Italy and Spain.

The CDR3 consists of 13 residues. V dropped 1 base and J dropped 4 bases, with 7 bases sitting between them. Looked up from germline, CDR1 is MGHDK and CDR2 is SYGVNS. The assay was immunoSEQ multiplex PCR, and TCRdb's table has in-frame clones only and misses some. The profile shows hundreds of thousands of clones, 80% to 85% of them singletons. The sequence derives from a man in his thirties or forties with active or convalescent COVID-19. This chain links TRBV25-1 with TRBJ1-2; no clear D gene. The sequenced sample was peripheral blood. In DNA form, the CDR3 reads TGTGCCAGCAGTGAATCGGGGTTCTATGGCTACACCTTC. Translation: CASSESGFYGYTF.